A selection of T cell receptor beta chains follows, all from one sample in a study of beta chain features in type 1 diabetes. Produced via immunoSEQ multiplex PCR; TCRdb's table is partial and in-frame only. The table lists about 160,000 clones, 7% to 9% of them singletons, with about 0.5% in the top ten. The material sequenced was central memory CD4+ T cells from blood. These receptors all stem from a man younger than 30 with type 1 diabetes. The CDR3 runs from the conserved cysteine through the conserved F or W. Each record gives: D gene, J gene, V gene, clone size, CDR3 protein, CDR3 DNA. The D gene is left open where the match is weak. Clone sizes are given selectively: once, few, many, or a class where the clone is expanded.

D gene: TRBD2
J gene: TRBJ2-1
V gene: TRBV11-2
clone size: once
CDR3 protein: CASSLASGRNEQFF
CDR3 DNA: TGTGCCAGCAGCTTAGCCAGCGGGAGAAATGAGCAGTTCTTC

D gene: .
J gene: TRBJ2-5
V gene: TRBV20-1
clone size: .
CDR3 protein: CSLGGLETQYF
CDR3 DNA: TGCAGCTTGGGGGGGCTAGAGACCCAGTACTTC

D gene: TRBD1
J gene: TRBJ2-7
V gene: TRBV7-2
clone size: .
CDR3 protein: CASSLGTGSYEQYF
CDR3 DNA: TGTGCCAGCAGCTTAGGGACAGGGTCCTACGAGCAGTACTTC

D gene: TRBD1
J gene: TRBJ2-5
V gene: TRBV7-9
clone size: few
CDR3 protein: CASSLAGSGGETQYF
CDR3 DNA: TGTGCCAGCAGCTTAGCGGGGTCAGGGGGAGAGACCCAGTACTTC

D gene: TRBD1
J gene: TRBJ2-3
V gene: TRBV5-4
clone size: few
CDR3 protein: CASSPTGARTDTQYF
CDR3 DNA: TGTGCCAGCAGCCCGACAGGGGCCCGCACAGATACGCAGTATTTT

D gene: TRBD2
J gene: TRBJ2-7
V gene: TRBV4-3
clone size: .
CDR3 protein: CASSPSTSGGNYEQYF
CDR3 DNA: TGCGCCAGCAGCCCGTCCACTAGCGGGGGAAACTACGAGCAGTACTTC

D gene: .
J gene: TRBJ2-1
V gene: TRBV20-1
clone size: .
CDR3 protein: CSAKSNEQFF
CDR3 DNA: TGCAGTGCCAAGAGTAACGAGCAGTTCTTC

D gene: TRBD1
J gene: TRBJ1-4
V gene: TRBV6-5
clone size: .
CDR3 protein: CASSYSTGAGGEKLFF
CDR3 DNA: TGTGCCAGCAGTTACTCGACTGGAGCAGGGGGTGAAAAACTGTTTTTT

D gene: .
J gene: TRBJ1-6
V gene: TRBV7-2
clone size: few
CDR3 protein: CASSPDRQYSPLHF
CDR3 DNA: TGTGCCAGCAGCCCCGACAGGCAGTATTCACCCCTCCACTTT

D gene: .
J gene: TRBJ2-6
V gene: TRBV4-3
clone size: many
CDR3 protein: CASSQAYSGANVLTF
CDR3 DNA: TGCGCCAGCAGCCAAGCTTACTCTGGGGCCAACGTCCTGACTTTC

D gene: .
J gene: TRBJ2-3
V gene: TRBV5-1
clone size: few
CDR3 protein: CASSLAVPTDTQYF
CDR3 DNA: TGCGCCAGCAGCTTGGCCGTTCCCACAGATACGCAGTATTTT

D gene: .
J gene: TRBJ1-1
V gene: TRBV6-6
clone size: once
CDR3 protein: CASKWGQNTEAFF
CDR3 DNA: TGTGCCAGCAAGTGGGGGCAGAACACTGAAGCTTTCTTT

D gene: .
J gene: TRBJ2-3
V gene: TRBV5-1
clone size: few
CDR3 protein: CASKEARTDTQYF
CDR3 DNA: TGCGCCAGCAAGGAGGCTCGCACAGATACGCAGTATTTT

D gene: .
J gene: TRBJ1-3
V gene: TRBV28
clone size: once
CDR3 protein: CASSPPGGDTIYF
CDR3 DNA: TGTGCCAGCAGCCCACCGGGGGGGGACACCATATATTTT

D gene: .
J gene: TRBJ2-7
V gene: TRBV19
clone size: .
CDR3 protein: CASSTRQVRDEQYF
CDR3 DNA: TGTGCCAGTAGTACCCGACAGGTTCGGGACGAGCAGTACTTC

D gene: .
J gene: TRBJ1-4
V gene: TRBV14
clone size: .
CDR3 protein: CASSQQNEKLFF
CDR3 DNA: TGTGCCAGCAGCCAACAAAATGAAAAACTGTTTTTT

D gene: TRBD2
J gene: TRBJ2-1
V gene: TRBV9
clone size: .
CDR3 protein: CASSPRGSGSPTDEQFF
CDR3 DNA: TGTGCCAGCAGCCCCCGGGGTAGCGGGTCGCCAACGGATGAGCAGTTCTTC

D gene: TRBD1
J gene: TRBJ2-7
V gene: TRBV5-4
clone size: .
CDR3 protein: CASSLDRQGAGEQYF
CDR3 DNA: TGTGCCAGCAGCTTGGACCGACAGGGGGCAGGGGAGCAGTACTTC

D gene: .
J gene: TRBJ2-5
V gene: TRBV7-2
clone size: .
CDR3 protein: CASSSPRMSGGETQYF
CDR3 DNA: TGTGCCAGCAGCTCACCCAGGATGTCAGGAGGGGAGACCCAGTACTTC

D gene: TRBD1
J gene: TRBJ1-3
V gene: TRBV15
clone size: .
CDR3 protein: CATRTGFSGNTIYF
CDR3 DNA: TGTGCCACTCGGACAGGGTTCTCTGGAAACACCATATATTTT

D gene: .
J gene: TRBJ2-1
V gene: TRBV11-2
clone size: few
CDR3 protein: CASSLETTYNEQFF
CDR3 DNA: TGTGCCAGCAGCTTAGAGACAACCTACAATGAGCAGTTCTTC

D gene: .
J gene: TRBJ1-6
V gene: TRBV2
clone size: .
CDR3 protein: CASSEAFRTWTGSPLHF
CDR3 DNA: TGTGCCAGCAGTGAAGCGTTTAGGACCTGGACGGGGTCACCCCTCCACTTT

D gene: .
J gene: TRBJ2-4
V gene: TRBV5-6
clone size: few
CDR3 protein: CASSRDSQNIQYF
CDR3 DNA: TGTGCCAGCAGTAGGGACTCCCAAAACATTCAGTACTTC

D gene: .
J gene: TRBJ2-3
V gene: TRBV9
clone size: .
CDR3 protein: CASTLSTRDRRADTQYF
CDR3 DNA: TGTGCCAGCACGTTATCGACCCGGGATAGAAGAGCAGATACGCAGTATTTT

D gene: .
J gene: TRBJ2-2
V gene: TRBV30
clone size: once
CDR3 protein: CAWSVLGNTGELFF
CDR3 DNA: TGTGCCTGGAGTGTACTAGGAAACACCGGGGAGCTGTTTTTT

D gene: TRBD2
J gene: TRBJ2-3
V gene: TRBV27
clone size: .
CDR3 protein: CASSFSSGGTDTQYF
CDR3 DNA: TGTGCCAGCAGTTTTTCTAGCGGGGGCACAGATACGCAGTATTTT

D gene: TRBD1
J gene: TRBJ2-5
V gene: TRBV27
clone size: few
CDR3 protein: CASSLPSDRVETQYF
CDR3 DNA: TGTGCCAGCAGTTTACCGTCGGACAGGGTGGAGACCCAGTACTTC

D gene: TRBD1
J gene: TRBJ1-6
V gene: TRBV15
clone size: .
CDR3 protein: CATSRTGQGYSPLHF
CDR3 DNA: TGTGCCACCAGCAGAACGGGACAGGGATATTCACCCCTCCACTTT

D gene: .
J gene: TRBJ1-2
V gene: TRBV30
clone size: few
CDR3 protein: CAWSREGGGGYTF
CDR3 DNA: TGTGCCTGGAGTCGGGAAGGCGGGGGAGGCTACACCTTC

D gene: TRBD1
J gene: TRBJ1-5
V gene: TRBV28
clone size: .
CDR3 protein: CASSTTTGVGSQPQHF
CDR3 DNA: TGTGCCAGCAGCACCACGACAGGGGTAGGTTCTCAGCCCCAGCATTTT

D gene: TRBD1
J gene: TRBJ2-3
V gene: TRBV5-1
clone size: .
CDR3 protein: CASSLSTGVSDTQYF
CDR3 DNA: TGCGCCAGCAGCTTGTCCACAGGGGTATCAGATACGCAGTATTTT

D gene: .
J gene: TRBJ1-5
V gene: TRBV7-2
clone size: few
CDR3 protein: CASSLDPEGPQHF
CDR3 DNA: TGTGCCAGCAGCTTAGACCCGGAGGGGCCCCAGCATTTT

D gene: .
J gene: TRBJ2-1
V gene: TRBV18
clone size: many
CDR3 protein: CASSPGLAAVGQFF
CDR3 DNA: TGTGCCAGCTCCCCGGGATTAGCGGCTGTGGGGCAGTTCTTC

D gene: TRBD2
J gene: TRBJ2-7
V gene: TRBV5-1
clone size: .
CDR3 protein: CASSLGTSGWYEQYF
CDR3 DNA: TGCGCCAGCAGCTTGGGGACTAGCGGGTGGTACGAGCAGTACTTC

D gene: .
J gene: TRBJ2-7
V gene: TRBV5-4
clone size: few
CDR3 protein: CASSLGSDRTYEQYF
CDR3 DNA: TGTGCCAGCAGCTTAGGTAGCGACAGGACCTACGAGCAGTACTTC